This TCR beta chain is from a study of tumor and adjacent non-tumor tissue in lung cancer. For the study at large: Histology: around twelve adenocarcinoma, a couple of squamous cell carcinoma, 1 small cell lung cancer. About 4.17 million productive TCRbeta reads were obtained per sample on average.

Findings of the study overall: Significantly higher TCR diversity was found in tumor than normal lung.

A few counts support this clonotype. Antigen specificity is unknown. Possible read error: a much larger clone is one base away. A modified ARM-PCR protocol with three rounds of nested PCR amplified TCRbeta. TCRdb recomputed calls from the multiplex PCR reads with MiXCR, one row per CDR3 protein. The sample consists of about 100,000 distinct CDR3 sequences, 60% to 80% of them appearing once. CDR3 length equals 14 residues. From germline, CDR1 is DFQATT and CDR2 SNEGSKA (reference sequence). V was clipped by 5 bases and J by 5 bases, with 13 bases between them. RNA was extracted from bulk tissue without any cell sorting. The normal lung tissue was taken more than 3 cm from the tumor edge.

The specimen was distant non-tumor lung tissue. This TCR came from a man aged 25 to 45 with non-small cell lung cancer. The chain combines TRBV20-1 with TRBJ1-6; weak D call: TRBD1 (5 bases). For the CDR3, the DNA is TGCAGTGCTGGAACTGACAGAAATAATTCACCCCTCCACTTT. It yields the protein CSAGTDRNNSPLHF.